This record looks at one T cell receptor (beta chain) sequence and its context. Its antigen remains unidentified. A much more abundant neighbour one base away suggests this may be a read error. These data originate in a study of beta chain features in type 1 diabetes. cDNA synthesis used the whole RNA isolate, giving expressed TCRB sequences. Profiled with immunoSEQ multiplex PCR; TCRdb holds only in-frame clones, not every one. The sample shows some 220,000 clones, 11% of them seen only once. General study points: Reads derived from cDNA could over-represent cells showing high TCR expression. Healthy donors had naive, central memory and Treg TCRB repertoires that appeared less similar than those seen among patients. VDJ junctions sequenced from type 1 diabetes patients showed fewer insertions and more deletions.

This CDR3 has 15 amino acids. The germline CDR1 and CDR2 sequences are LNHDA and SQIVND (reference sequence). The V end was cut by 4 bases, the J end by 5 bases, with 17 bases between. Every participating donor gave one draw, a heparinised blood sample averaging about 110 mL. Material: central memory CD4+ T cells from blood. This TCR was recovered from a man younger than 35 in good health. The rearrangement joins TRBV19 to TRBJ2-5; D is perhaps TRBD2 (5 bases). The CDR3 coding sequence is TGTGCCAGTAGTACCCGGGGTTTAGGCGGTGAGACCCAGTACTTC. It codes for CASSTRGLGGETQYF.